A selection of T cell receptor beta chains follows, all from one sample in a study of OX40 agonist ivuxolimab in advanced cancers. The protocol was immunoSEQ multiplex PCR, while the TCRdb copy is restricted to in-frame clones and leaves out a portion. The sample has 30,000 or so clones; about nine tenths are singletons. This specimen was CD4+ or CD8+ T cells sorted from blood, taken in a trial of the OX40 agonist ivuxolimab. The receptors here all came from an adult with an advanced solid tumor such as melanoma, head and neck, liver or kidney cancer. The CDR3 runs from the conserved cysteine through the conserved F or W. Each record gives: J gene, V gene, D gene, clone size, CDR3 protein, CDR3 DNA. A D gene is named only where the DNA matches it firmly. Some rows mark clone size as missing; the rest say once, few, many or name a class of expanded clone.

J: TRBJ2-3
V: TRBV4-1
D: -
size: -
CDR3: CASSQGSHSGFTDTQYF
DNA: TGCGCCAGCAGCCAGGGCTCCCATAGCGGTTTCACAGATACGCAGTATTTT

J: TRBJ2-2
V: TRBV9
D: -
size: -
CDR3: CASSPWTSNTGELFF
DNA: TGTGCCAGCAGCCCGTGGACCTCGAACACCGGGGAGCTGTTTTTT

J: TRBJ2-7
V: TRBV2
D: -
size: -
CDR3: CASSDGVGQGYEQYF
DNA: TGTGCCAGCAGTGATGGGGTGGGGCAGGGGTACGAGCAGTACTTC

J: TRBJ2-7
V: TRBV29-1
D: -
size: -
CDR3: CSVVSEKVYEQYF
DNA: TGCAGCGTTGTTTCAGAGAAGGTCTACGAGCAGTACTTC

J: TRBJ2-7
V: TRBV6-4
D: -
size: -
CDR3: CASSDCRWVSRGYEQYF
DNA: TGTGCCAGCAGTGACTGCAGATGGGTGAGTCGAGGGTACGAGCAGTACTTC

J: TRBJ1-2
V: TRBV27
D: -
size: medium-sized
CDR3: CASSPGRRNYGYTF
DNA: TGTGCCAGCAGCCCGGGTAGGAGAAACTATGGCTACACCTTC

J: TRBJ2-7
V: TRBV29-1
D: -
size: -
CDR3: CSVEEAGLSSYEQYF
DNA: TGCAGCGTTGAAGAAGCGGGCCTAAGCTCCTACGAGCAGTACTTC

J: TRBJ2-1
V: TRBV13
D: TRBD2
size: -
CDR3: CASSYSPRTSGRFGDNEQFF
DNA: TGTGCCAGCAGCTACTCCCCGAGGACTAGCGGGAGATTCGGCGACAATGAGCAGTTCTTC

J: TRBJ2-2
V: TRBV27
D: -
size: -
CDR3: CASRARQNTGELFF
DNA: TGTGCCAGCAGGGCGAGACAGAACACCGGGGAGCTGTTTTTT

J: TRBJ1-5
V: TRBV27
D: -
size: -
CDR3: CASSTYINQPQHF
DNA: TGTGCCAGCAGTACCTACATCAATCAGCCCCAGCATTTT

J: TRBJ1-6
V: TRBV5-4
D: -
size: -
CDR3: CASSLAGFDNSPLHF
DNA: TGTGCCAGCAGCTTGGCCGGGTTCGATAATTCACCCCTCCACTTT

J: TRBJ2-7
V: TRBV7-6
D: -
size: -
CDR3: CASSLDGNSYEQYF
DNA: TGTGCCAGCAGCTTAGATGGGAACTCCTACGAGCAGTACTTC

J: TRBJ2-7
V: TRBV7-9
D: TRBD1
size: -
CDR3: CASSLVPGQGSSYEQYF
DNA: TGTGCCAGCAGCTTAGTTCCCGGACAGGGGTCCTCCTACGAGCAGTACTTC

J: TRBJ2-7
V: TRBV5-4
D: TRBD2
size: -
CDR3: CASSTGTSGLYEQYF
DNA: TGTGCCAGCAGCACCGGGACTAGCGGGTTGTACGAGCAGTACTTC

J: TRBJ2-2
V: TRBV4-3
D: -
size: -
CDR3: CASSQDPARVNTGELFF
DNA: TGCGCCAGCAGCCAAGATCCAGCCCGAGTGAACACCGGGGAGCTGTTTTTT

J: TRBJ1-5
V: TRBV2
D: -
size: -
CDR3: CASSEFGNQPQHF
DNA: TGTGCCAGCAGTGAATTCGGGAATCAGCCCCAGCATTTT

J: TRBJ2-2
V: TRBV30
D: TRBD2
size: -
CDR3: CAWTSLGLAGVSGELFF
DNA: TGTGCCTGGACATCCCTGGGACTAGCGGGAGTCTCCGGGGAGCTGTTTTTT

J: TRBJ2-7
V: TRBV4-2
D: -
size: -
CDR3: CASSPGGLSYEQYF
DNA: TGTGCCAGCAGCCCCGGTGGACTATCCTACGAGCAGTACTTC

J: TRBJ1-2
V: TRBV13
D: -
size: -
CDR3: CASSATRGWQDNYGYTF
DNA: TGTGCCAGCAGCGCAACTCGGGGGTGGCAGGACAACTATGGCTACACCTTC

J: TRBJ1-2
V: TRBV27
D: TRBD1
size: -
CDR3: CASTPGTGAGYGYTF
DNA: TGTGCCAGCACCCCTGGGACAGGTGCTGGCTATGGCTACACCTTC

J: TRBJ2-3
V: TRBV5-6
D: TRBD2
size: -
CDR3: CASSLAAGGPDTQYF
DNA: TGTGCCAGCAGCTTGGCAGCGGGAGGGCCGGATACGCAGTATTTT

J: TRBJ1-5
V: TRBV5-8
D: TRBD1
size: -
CDR3: CASSQGQGDYDNQPQHF
DNA: TGTGCCAGCAGCCAAGGACAGGGGGACTATGACAATCAGCCCCAGCATTTT

J: TRBJ2-1
V: TRBV9
D: TRBD2
size: -
CDR3: CASSVGGNNEQFF
DNA: TGTGCCAGCAGCGTGGGGGGGAACAATGAGCAGTTCTTC

J: TRBJ1-4
V: TRBV20-1
D: -
size: -
CDR3: CLVDEKLFF
DNA: TGTCTTGTGGATGAAAAACTGTTTTTT

J: TRBJ2-3
V: TRBV11-3
D: -
size: once
CDR3: CASSLAGGGPSDTQYF
DNA: TGTGCCAGCAGCTTAGCAGGGGGAGGGCCCTCAGATACGCAGTATTTT

J: TRBJ2-7
V: TRBV15
D: -
size: -
CDR3: CATSPGGPRPGYEQYF
DNA: TGTGCCACCAGCCCCGGCGGACCGAGGCCAGGGTACGAGCAGTACTTC

J: TRBJ1-2
V: TRBV27
D: -
size: -
CDR3: CASRGTETYGYTF
DNA: TGTGCCAGCAGGGGTACAGAAACCTATGGCTACACCTTC

J: TRBJ2-1
V: TRBV5-6
D: -
size: -
CDR3: CASSQLVNEQFF
DNA: TGTGCCAGCAGCCAATTAGTTAATGAGCAGTTCTTC

J: TRBJ2-3
V: TRBV27
D: -
size: -
CDR3: CASSPGAGNTDTQYF
DNA: TGTGCCAGCAGCCCTGGCGCGGGAAACACAGATACGCAGTATTTT

J: TRBJ1-4
V: TRBV5-4
D: -
size: -
CDR3: CASSQNLPDSNEKLFF
DNA: TGTGCCAGCAGCCAGAACTTACCGGACTCTAATGAAAAACTGTTTTTT

J: TRBJ2-7
V: TRBV25-1
D: TRBD2
size: -
CDR3: CASSTGLARYYEQYF
DNA: TGTGCCAGCTCCACCGGACTAGCCCGCTACTACGAGCAGTACTTC

J: TRBJ1-5
V: TRBV28
D: TRBD1
size: -
CDR3: CASTQPGQGTNPQHF
DNA: TGTGCCAGCACCCAACCGGGACAGGGCACCAACCCTCAGCATTTT

J: TRBJ2-1
V: TRBV27
D: -
size: once
CDR3: CASSFGHEQFF
DNA: TGTGCCAGCAGTTTCGGGCATGAGCAGTTCTTC